These 9 T cell receptor beta chains were all obtained from the same sample, sequenced in a study of early stage breast cancer tumors. This table comes from immunoSEQ multiplex PCR, and its TCRdb copy is limited to in-frame clones, with some not included. The sample yields some 14,000 clones, roughly 84% seen once. The sequenced material came from normal breast tissue next to the tumor. These receptors were collected from a person in their thirties with breast cancer.

This chain uses TRBV6-1 with TRBJ2-7; TRBD1 matches at 7 bases. Germline V lookup: CDR1 MNHNS, CDR2 SASEGT. The V segment lost 7 bases and the J segment 4 bases; nucleotides outside the gene matches: 10. The CDR3 spans 14 residues. The CDR3 here is CASNLLGGGYEQYF. CDR3 bases: TGTGCCAGCAACCTTTTAGGGGGCGGGTACGAGCAGTACTTC.

This chain uses TRBV6-5 with TRBJ1-1, with D tentatively TRBD1 (5 bases). Germline V CDR1 and CDR2: MNHEY, SVGAGI. The CDR3 covers 13 residues. V shed 7 bases and J shed 4 bases, with 13 bases lying between them. CDR3 residues: CASTTGGPTEAFF. The DNA of the CDR3 is TGTGCCAGCACCACAGGCGGCCCCACTGAAGCTTTCTTT.

V is TRBV27 and J is TRBJ2-7; 9 bases line up with TRBD2. The CDR3 length is 15 residues. Germline values: CDR1 MNHEY, CDR2 SMNVEV (reference sequence). The J segment lost 6 bases and the V segment lost 5 bases, leaving 11 bases of the junction unmatched. CDR3 in DNA: TGTGCCAGCAGTCTCCATTTAGCGGGAGCGGGCGAGCAGTACTTC. It is translated as CASSLHLAGAGEQYF.

The DNA for the CDR3 is TGTGCCAGCAGTAACCCCTGTCCCTTGGAAGGCTACGAGCAGTACTTC. This gives the protein CASSNPCPLEGYEQYF. V and J are TRBV6-9 and TRBJ2-7; D remains unclear. The V end was cut by 5 bases, the J end by 3 bases, with 20 bases between. The CDR3 has 16 amino acids. CDR1 and CDR2 from the germline V gene are MNHGY and SVAAGI.

The V and J genes are TRBV7-2 and TRBJ2-1; 10 bases align to TRBD2. Germline CDR1 SGHTA, CDR2 FQGNSA. V gave up 5 bases and J gave up 0 bases; unmatched junction bases: 7. The CDR3 is made up of 17 amino acids. The CDR3 nucleotides read TGTGCCAGCAGCACTTGGACTAGCGGCCTCTCCTACAATGAGCAGTTCTTC. Protein product: CASSTWTSGLSYNEQFF.

This chain links TRBV18 with TRBJ2-2; D gene ambiguous. Germline V gene data show CDR1 as KGHSH and CDR2 as LQKENI. Trimming stripped 1 base from V and 1 base from J, with 4 bases between. This CDR3 region has 14 residues. CDR3 loop: CASSPQGNTGELFF. The CDR3 DNA is TGTGCCAGCTCACCACAGGGGAACACCGGGGAGCTGTTTTTT.

The rearrangement uses TRBV30 and TRBJ1-6, with no clear D. Germline loops: CDR1 GTSNPN, CDR2 SVGIG (reference sequence). The CDR3 is 18 residues long. V lost 3 bases to trimming and J lost 0 bases, with 18 bases between them. CDR3 in amino acids: CAWSGGGTASSYNSPLHF. As DNA, the CDR3 is TGTGCCTGGAGCGGCGGAGGTACAGCGAGCTCCTATAATTCACCCCTCCACTTT.

This sequence joins TRBV7-9 and TRBJ1-5, with D possibly matching TRBD1 (6 bases). The CDR3 has 17 amino acids. Deletions cut 5 bases from V and 4 bases from J, with 21 bases between. Germline assignment: CDR1 SEHNR and CDR2 FQNEAQ (reference sequence). CDR3 region: CASSPQAGGARNQPQHF. The CDR3 coding sequence is TGTGCCAGCAGCCCACAGGCCGGGGGGGCACGAAATCAGCCCCAGCATTTT.

V and J are TRBV15 and TRBJ2-1; D remains ambiguous. The CDR3 covers 14 residues. The V end lost 0 bases, the J end lost 2 bases, and 5 bases lay between the germline ends. Germline V gene lookup returns CDR1 LNHNV and CDR2 YYDKDF (reference sequence). CDR3 region: CATSRDTTYNEQFF. DNA for the CDR3: TGTGCCACCAGCAGAGACACTACCTACAATGAGCAGTTCTTC.